The sequence of this T cell receptor (beta chain) was determined in a study of blood T cell repertoires in COVID-19 (dated by TCRdb to 2020 to 2021). For the wider study: Collaborator samples came from the United States, Italy and Spain and covered acute and convalescent phases of COVID-19. Where HLA class I and class II types were available, the types were taken from metadata supplied by the sample provider, not from assay-based typing. The material from the prospective study consisted of cDNA or gDNA derived from T cells, B-cell-depleted T cells, or PBMCs. The samples were drawn from two sources: the first 160 participants of the ongoing ImmuneRACE study, and 1,000 to 1,500 subjects contributed by 6 global collaborators. The dataset comprised deeply sampled blood TCRbeta repertoires from subjects exposed to, actively infected with, or recovered from COVID-19. The repertoires were released in a freely available public database intended as a resource for research on the immune response to SARS-CoV-2. Sample metadata almost always included a de-identified subject ID, COVID-19 status, age in years and sex.

Study-wide findings and limitations: Clinical and demographic metadata were provided uncurated, with the amount varying by source and participant.

The CDR3 runs 14 amino acids, cysteine and phenylalanine included. Only the CDR3 DNA is retained, 42 bases long and in frame from the first base. V loses 0 bases, J loses 2 bases, and the germline ends lie 6 bases apart. CDR1 and CDR2, per the germline V gene, are LGHNA and YSLEER. As concerns this clone: Its specific antigen is unknown. No base quality information exists; no much larger clone differs at one position.

Participants in the prospective study were aged roughly 18 to 100 years, lived in 20 to 30 United States geographic areas, and enrolled through a virtual design. In the prospective study, participants were assigned to cohorts based on the clinical history participants reported in a screening survey and a study questionnaire. ImmuneRACE Cohort 3 recovered participants were defined by two consecutive negative NP/OP PCR tests, healthcare professional clearance, or symptom resolution. In the prospective study, mobile phlebotomists collected whole blood, serum and a nasopharyngeal or oropharyngeal swab from each participant. Over a roughly 2-month period, participants in the prospective study had the option of providing additional blood draws and questionnaires. Before DNA extraction, prospective study blood samples were shipped either frozen or at room temperature. The immunoSEQ Assay, a bias-controlled multiplex PCR, was used to amplify TCRbeta CDR3 regions from genomic DNA. Per the original workflow: The number of nucleated cells in each sample was estimated by amplification of reference gene primers within the assay. To quantify the absolute abundance of each unique TCRbeta CDR3 rearrangement, sequence reads were collapsed and filtered. For each sample, productive Simpson clonality was calculated by taking the square root of Simpson's diversity index across productive rearrangements. Entries here come from immuneACCESS through TCRdb and include only in-frame sequences with V and J called. Some clones fail to appear in such tables; in the studies checked, an unresolved V gene covers under half of the shortfall, and the cause of the remainder is unknown. The D gene and trimming were derived from the DNA, and the V and J assignments and clone size from that table. Recorded for this sample are 250,000 to 350,000 clones; 88% of them occurred a single time. The top ten constitute less than 3% of the sample.

The chain uses TRBV4-3 and TRBJ2-3, with the identity of the D gene unclear. This clonotype originated in a woman between 50 and 59 years old who had recovered from COVID-19. The source material was PBMCs or T cells enriched from blood (not recorded which). In nucleotides, the sequence is TGCGCCAGCAGCCAAGACGTCCCCACAGATACGCAGTATTTT. The resulting protein is CASSQDVPTDTQYF.